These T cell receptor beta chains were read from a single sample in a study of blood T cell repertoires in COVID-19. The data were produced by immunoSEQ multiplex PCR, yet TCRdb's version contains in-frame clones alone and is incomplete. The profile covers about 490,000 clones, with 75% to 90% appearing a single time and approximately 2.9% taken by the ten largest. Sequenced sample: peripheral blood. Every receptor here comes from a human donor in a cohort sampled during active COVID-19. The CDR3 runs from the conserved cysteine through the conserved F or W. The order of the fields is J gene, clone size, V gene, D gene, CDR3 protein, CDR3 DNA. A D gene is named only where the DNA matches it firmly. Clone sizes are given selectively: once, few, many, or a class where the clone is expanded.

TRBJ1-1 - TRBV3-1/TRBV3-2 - CASSHLLATGMNTEAFF TGTGCCAGCAGCCATTTACTCGCGACAGGTATGAACACTGAAGCTTTCTTT
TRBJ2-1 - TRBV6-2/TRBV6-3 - CASSYSRVPYNEQFF TGTGCCAGCAGTTACTCCCGCGTCCCCTACAATGAGCAGTTCTTC
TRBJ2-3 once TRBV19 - CASSTAVQSDTQYF TGTGCCAGTAGTACCGCCGTCCAGTCAGATACGCAGTATTTT
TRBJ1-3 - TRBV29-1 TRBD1 CSVGDRGSGNTIYF TGCAGCGTTGGTGACAGGGGCTCTGGAAACACCATATATTTT
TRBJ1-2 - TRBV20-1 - CSASPQGGNYGYTF TGCAGTGCTAGTCCCCAGGGAGGTAACTATGGCTACACCTTC
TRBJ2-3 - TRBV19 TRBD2 CASSIPGLGDTDTQYF TGTGCCAGTAGTATCCCCGGACTAGGTGACACAGATACGCAGTATTTT
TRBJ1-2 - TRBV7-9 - CASSLETGRFYGYTF TGTGCCAGCAGCTTAGAGACAGGTCGTTTTTATGGCTACACCTTC
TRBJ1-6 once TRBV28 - CASTHERISNNSPLHF TGTGCCAGCACCCACGAGAGGATATCTAATAATTCACCCCTCCACTTT
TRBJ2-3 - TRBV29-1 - CSVPWTGDTQYF TGCAGCGTTCCCTGGACTGGGGATACGCAGTATTTT
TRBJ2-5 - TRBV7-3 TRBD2 CASSPGLAGEETQYF TGTGCCAGCAGCCCGGGACTAGCGGGAGAAGAGACCCAGTACTTC
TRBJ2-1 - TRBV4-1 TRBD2 CASSQDLSGRGDEQFF TGCGCCAGCAGCCAAGATCTAAGCGGGAGGGGCGATGAGCAGTTCTTC
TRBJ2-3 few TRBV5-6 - CASSFTGQYTDTQYF TGTGCCAGCAGCTTTACAGGACAGTATACAGATACGCAGTATTTT
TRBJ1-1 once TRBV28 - CATQYRVEEAFF TGTGCCACCCAGTATCGGGTAGAGGAAGCTTTCTTT
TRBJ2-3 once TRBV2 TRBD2 CASSDRTSGTDTQYF TGTGCCAGCAGTGATAGGACTAGCGGCACAGATACGCAGTATTTT
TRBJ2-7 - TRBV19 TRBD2 CASSTSGRFYEQYF TGTGCCAGTAGTACTAGCGGGAGGTTCTACGAGCAGTACTTC
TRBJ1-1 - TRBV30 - CAWSVAGLPPNMNTEAFF TGTGCCTGGAGTGTGGCAGGGCTTCCCCCTAACATGAACACTGAAGCTTTCTTT
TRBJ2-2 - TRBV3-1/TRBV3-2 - CASSQHGNTGELFF TGTGCCAGCAGCCAACACGGGAACACCGGGGAGCTGTTTTTT
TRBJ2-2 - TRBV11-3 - CASSFRINTGELFF TGTGCCAGCAGCTTCAGGATTAACACCGGGGAGCTGTTTTTT
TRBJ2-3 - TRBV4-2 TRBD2 CASSQQNSGRGADTQYF TGTGCCAGCAGCCAACAGAATAGCGGGAGGGGGGCAGATACGCAGTATTTT
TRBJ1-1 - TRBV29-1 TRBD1 CSVEAQGAFTEAFF TGCAGCGTTGAGGCACAGGGGGCATTCACTGAAGCTTTCTTT
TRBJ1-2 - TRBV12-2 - CASRCCLRRQGYGYTF TGTGCAAGTCGCTGCTGCCTTCGTCGGCAGGGGTATGGCTACACCTTC
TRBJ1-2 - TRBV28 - CASRRLGAQTLYGYTF TGTGCCAGCCGGCGGTTGGGGGCGCAGACCCTCTATGGCTACACCTTC
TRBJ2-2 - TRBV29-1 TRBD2 CSALRGLADTNTGELFF TGCAGCGCCCTGCGGGGACTAGCGGATACGAACACCGGGGAGCTGTTTTTT
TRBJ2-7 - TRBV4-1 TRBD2 CASSQEGSGSGTYEQYF TGCGCCAGCAGCCAAGAGGGGAGCGGGAGTGGAACCTACGAGCAGTACTTC
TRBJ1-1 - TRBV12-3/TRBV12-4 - CASSLGLNTEAFF TGTGCCAGCAGTTTGGGACTTAACACTGAAGCTTTCTTT
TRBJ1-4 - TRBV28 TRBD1 CASSPPGQRPREKLFF TGTGCCAGCAGTCCACCGGGACAGCGTCCAAGGGAAAAACTGTTTTTT
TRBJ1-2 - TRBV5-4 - CASSSEAGQRFYGYTF TGTGCCAGCAGCTCCGAAGCAGGACAACGTTTCTATGGCTACACCTTC
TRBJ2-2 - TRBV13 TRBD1 CASSPTGTGAGELFF TGTGCCAGCAGCCCGACCGGGACAGGGGCCGGGGAGCTGTTTTTT
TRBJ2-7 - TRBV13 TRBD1 CASSLGPGTGSNEQYF TGTGCCAGCAGCTTAGGCCCCGGGACAGGGAGCAACGAGCAGTACTTC
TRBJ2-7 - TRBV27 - CASSSSPSYYRDRGDEQYF TGTGCCAGCAGTTCCTCACCCTCCTACTACCGGGACCGCGGGGACGAGCAGTACTTC
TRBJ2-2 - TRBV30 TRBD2 CAWRTSGRVGELFF TGTGCCTGGCGGACTAGCGGGAGGGTCGGGGAGCTGTTTTTT
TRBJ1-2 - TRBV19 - CASSKQHGYTF TGTGCCAGTAGTAAACAGCATGGCTACACCTTC
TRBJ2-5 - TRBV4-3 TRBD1 CASSQEGQWGETQYF TGCGCCAGCAGCCAAGAGGGACAGTGGGGAGAGACCCAGTACTTC
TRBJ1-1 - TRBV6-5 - CASNTGLNTEAFF TGTGCCAGCAATACAGGGCTGAACACTGAAGCTTTCTTT
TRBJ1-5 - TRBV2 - CASSGTANGRNQPQHF TGTGCCAGCAGTGGTACAGCAAACGGCCGCAATCAGCCCCAGCATTTT
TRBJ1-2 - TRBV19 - CASSPRKEDGYTF TGTGCCAGTAGTCCCCGTAAGGAGGATGGCTACACCTTC
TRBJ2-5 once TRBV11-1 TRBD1 CASSYGQGIQETQYF TGTGCCAGCAGTTACGGACAGGGCATCCAAGAGACCCAGTACTTC
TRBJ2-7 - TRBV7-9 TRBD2 CASSLSGGGPLEQYF TGTGCCAGCAGTCTTAGCGGGGGCGGCCCCCTCGAGCAGTACTTC
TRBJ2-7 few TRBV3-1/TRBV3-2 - CASSQGRAETYEQYF TGTGCCAGCAGCCAAGGGCGGGCGGAGACCTACGAGCAGTACTTC
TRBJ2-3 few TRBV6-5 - CASRLVGGTDTQYF TGTGCCAGCAGACTGGTAGGAGGAACAGATACGCAGTATTTT
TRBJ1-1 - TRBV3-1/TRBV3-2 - CASSKNLGDLNTEAFF TGTGCCAGCAGCAAAAACTTGGGCGATCTGAACACTGAAGCTTTCTTT
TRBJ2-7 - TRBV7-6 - CASSLGGDEQYF TGTGCCAGCAGCCTTGGCGGGGACGAGCAGTACTTC
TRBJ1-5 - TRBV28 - CASSQMGGGNQPQHF TGTGCCAGCAGCCAAATGGGGGGAGGCAATCAGCCCCAGCATTTT
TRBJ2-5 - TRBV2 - CASSELPQAGNQETQYF TGTGCCAGCAGTGAACTCCCCCAGGCGGGAAACCAAGAGACCCAGTACTTC
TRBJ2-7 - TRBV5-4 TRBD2 CASSRQNSGSNYEQYF TGTGCCAGCAGCCGGCAGAATAGCGGGAGCAATTACGAGCAGTACTTC
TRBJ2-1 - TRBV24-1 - CATSDYRVGSYNEQFF TGTGCCACCAGTGACTACAGGGTTGGTTCCTACAATGAGCAGTTCTTC
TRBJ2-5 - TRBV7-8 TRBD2 CASSRGTSGSLTKTQYF TGTGCCAGCAGCCGCGGGACTAGCGGGAGCCTTACCAAGACCCAGTACTTC
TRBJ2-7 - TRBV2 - CASTERGPSEQYF TGTGCCAGCACCGAAAGAGGGCCCAGCGAGCAGTACTTC
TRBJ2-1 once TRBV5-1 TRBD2 CASSRGLAGVSNEQFF TGCGCCAGCAGCAGGGGACTAGCGGGAGTATCCAATGAGCAGTTCTTC
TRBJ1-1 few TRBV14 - CASSHRSLNTEAFF TGTGCCAGCAGCCATCGTAGCTTGAACACTGAAGCTTTCTTT
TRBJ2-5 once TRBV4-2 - CASSLSRLLRQETQYF TGTGCCAGCAGCCTATCGAGGCTCTTACGACAAGAGACCCAGTACTTC
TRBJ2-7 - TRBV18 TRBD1 CASSLLTPGQGGATHEQYF TGTGCCAGCTCACTACTAACTCCGGGACAGGGGGGCGCCACCCACGAGCAGTACTTC